One and the same sample provided the 20 T cell receptor beta chains below, sequenced in a study of cytotoxic CD8 clonotypes in ibrutinib-treated CLL (dated by TCRdb to about 2021). This specimen's time point label, per the study, means: less than 30 months on ibrutinib. The protocol used for the library was the immunoSEQ multiplex PCR assay. Imported from immuneACCESS, the table was reduced by TCRdb to in-frame sequences with V and J called. These copies leave out some clones; in studies compared against another copy, an unresolved V gene accounts for under half, and the cause of the remainder is not known. In all, the sample holds 65,000 to 90,000 clones, and over 65% of those were seen once. The ten largest clones capture less than 45% of the sample. The sample consisted of PBMCs, taken after 24 months of ibrutinib treatment. Receptors originate from a human donor with chronic lymphocytic leukemia.

The chain recombines TRBV2 with TRBJ2-4; TRBD2 agrees at 9 bases. V was clipped by 2 bases and J by 6 bases; unmatched bases: 2. CDR3 length: 14 amino acids. Germline V gene lookup returns CDR1 SNHLY and CDR2 FYNNEI. This CDR3 is CASSESLAGNIQYF. CDR3 coding DNA: TGTGCCAGCAGTGAATCACTAGCGGGAAACATTCAGTACTTC. Using reference TRBV2 and TRBJ2-4 for the parts outside the CDR3, the full variable domain is EPEVTQTPSHQVTQMGQEVILRCVPISNHLYFYWYRQILGQKVEFLVSFYNNEISEKSEIFDDQFSVERPDGSNFTLKIRSTKLEDSAMYFCASSESLAGNIQYFGAGTRLSVL.

The chain recombines TRBV4-2 with TRBJ1-2; tentatively, D is TRBD1 (5 bases). CDR3 length equals 15 residues. Trimming stripped 0 bases from V and 2 bases from J, with 10 bases between. CDR1 is LGHNA, CDR2 YNFKEQ, per germline. CDR3 loop: CASSQESRQNYGYTF. The DNA of the CDR3 is TGTGCCAGCAGCCAAGAGTCCCGACAGAACTATGGCTACACCTTC.

This sequence joins TRBV6-1 and TRBJ2-7; 11 positions agree with TRBD1. Germline assignment: CDR1 MNHNS and CDR2 SASEGT. With V trimmed by 11 bases and J by 2 bases, 11 bases remained unmatched. The length of the CDR3 is 15 residues. The CDR3, as DNA: TGTGCCGGGGGGACAGGGGGAACTGTAGCCTACGAGCAGTACTTC. It translates to CAGGTGGTVAYEQYF.

The chain is built from TRBV19 and TRBJ2-5; 8 bases match TRBD2. The germline CDR1 and CDR2 sequences are LNHDA and SQIVND (reference sequence). The CDR3 totals 17 residues. The ends lost 3 bases at V and 1 base at J; junction bases unmatched: 10. CDR3 residues: CASSMASGRMSQETQYF. The CDR3 DNA is TGTGCCAGTAGTATGGCAAGCGGGAGAATGTCCCAAGAGACCCAGTACTTC.

This clone was seen only once. V and J are TRBV7-9 and TRBJ1-1; TRBD1 matches 7 bases. J lost 1 base, V lost 4 bases, and 9 bases had no gene match. CDR1 is SEHNR and CDR2 is FQNEAQ in the germline V gene (reference sequence). The CDR3 runs to 16 residues. CDR3 loop: CASSSPGTVSNTEAFF. The CDR3 DNA reads as TGTGCCAGCAGCTCCCCCGGGACAGTTTCGAACACTGAAGCTTTCTTT.

The J gene is TRBJ2-3, the V gene TRBV7-2; unclear D gene. CDR1 is SGHTA, CDR2 FQGNSA, per germline. The length of the CDR3 is 14 residues. V was trimmed by 8 bases and J by 6 bases, leaving 18 bases between them. The CDR3 DNA is TGTGCCAGCTCCGCCTCGTTCGGTTCGGATACGCAGTATTTT. Translation: CASSASFGSDTQYF. Together with reference TRBV7-2 and TRBJ2-3, the CDR3 gives the full variable domain: GAGVSQSPSNKVTEKGKDVELRCDPISGHTALYWYRQSLGQGLEFLIYFQGNSAPDKSGLPSDRFSAERTGGSVSTLTIQRTQQEDSAVYLCASSASFGSDTQYFGPGTRLTVL.

The chain has TRBV5-1 and TRBJ1-1; TRBD1 might be the D (6 bases). Trimming pared 4 bases from V and 0 bases from J, leaving 10 bases between. The CDR3 runs to 14 residues. Germline CDR1 reads SGHRS; CDR2 reads YFSETQ. The CDR3 sequence: CASSGQPMNTEAFF. CDR3 DNA: TGCGCCAGCAGCGGACAGCCCATGAACACTGAAGCTTTCTTT.

The chain employs TRBV2 and TRBJ2-3; TRBD2 is a possible D gene (5 bases). The CDR3 consists of 13 residues. CDR1 and CDR2 (germline): SNHLY, FYNNEI. Trimming removed 5 bases at V and 4 bases at J, with 10 bases between. In nucleotides, the CDR3 is TGTGCCAGCAGTTCGGAGAGGGCAGATACGCAGTATTTT. Translating gives CASSSERADTQYF.

The chain carries TRBV18 and TRBJ2-7; D perhaps matches TRBD1 (5 bases). With 5 bases removed from V and 0 bases from J, the gap between germline ends came to 11 bases. The CDR3 covers 14 residues. In germline, CDR1 is KGHSH, CDR2 LQKENI. The CDR3 loop reads CASSIETASYEQYF. The CDR3, as DNA: TGTGCCAGCTCAATCGAGACAGCCTCCTACGAGCAGTACTTC.

V is TRBV27 and J is TRBJ2-7, with no clear D. CDR3 size: 13 residues. Germline V gene lookup returns CDR1 MNHEY and CDR2 SMNVEV (reference sequence). The ends were cut back, 3 bases at V and 5 bases at J, with 11 bases in the middle. The CDR3: CASSFGGGDEQYF. Written as DNA, the CDR3 is TGTGCCAGCAGTTTTGGTGGCGGCGACGAGCAGTACTTC.

The rearrangement uses TRBV19 and TRBJ1-1; weak D call: TRBD1 (6 bases). Germline V gives CDR1 LNHDA, CDR2 SQIVND (reference sequence). This CDR3 is 13 amino acids long. The V gene lost 6 bases and the J gene lost 7 bases, with 15 bases spanning the gap. CDR3 sequence reads: CASRSNRAIEAFF. CDR3 nucleotide sequence: TGTGCCAGTAGGTCCAACAGGGCCATTGAAGCTTTCTTT.

The gene calls are TRBV18 and TRBJ2-2; D is undetermined. The V end was cut by 4 bases, the J end by 4 bases, with 7 bases between. Germline V lookup: CDR1 KGHSH, CDR2 LQKENI. This CDR3 spans 13 amino acids. CDR3 nucleotides: TGTGCCAGCTCACACGGTGGCACCGGGGAGCTGTTTTTT. It translates to CASSHGGTGELFF. The full variable domain, its missing parts supplied by reference TRBV18 and TRBJ2-2, is NAGVMQNPRHLVRRRGQEARLRCSPMKGHSHVYWYRQLPEEGLKFMVYLQKENIIDESGMPKERFSAEFPKEGPSILRIQQVVRGDSAAYFCASSHGGTGELFFGEGSRLTVL.

The gene calls are TRBV7-3 and TRBJ1-1; 10 bases line up with TRBD1. This CDR3 comprises 13 residues. Germline V CDR1 and CDR2: SGHTA, FQGTGA. The V segment lost 1 base and the J segment 10 bases; nucleotides outside the gene matches: 3. This CDR3 is CASSLNRDRGAFF. The CDR3 DNA reads as TGTGCCAGCAGCTTAAACCGGGACAGGGGAGCTTTCTTT.

The chain combines TRBV7-9 with TRBJ1-4, with a possible D match to TRBD1 (5 bases). The germline CDR1 and CDR2 sequences are SEHNR and FQNEAQ (reference sequence). This CDR3 has 15 residues. V lost 2 bases and J 8 bases, leaving 15 bases between the germline ends. CDR3: CASSLPPDSHEKLFF. CDR3 bases: TGTGCCAGCAGCTTACCGCCTGACAGTCACGAAAAACTGTTTTTT.

This chain joins TRBV6-1 and TRBJ2-3; 7 bases are a match to TRBD1. From germline, CDR1 is MNHNS and CDR2 SASEGT. Unmatched junction bases numbered 5, after V lost 5 bases and J lost 6 bases. The CDR3 has 13 residues. The CDR3 spells CASSRDRADTQYF. The CDR3 DNA follows: TGTGCCAGCAGTCGCGACAGGGCCGATACGCAGTATTTT.

The V call is TRBV6-5, the J call TRBJ2-7; TRBD1 might be the D (6 bases). V was shortened by 5 bases and J by 3 bases, with 17 bases between the two germline ends. There are 15 residues in the CDR3. Germline assignment: CDR1 MNHEY and CDR2 SVGAGI. The CDR3: CASSTHRERLYEQYF. CDR3 in DNA: TGTGCCAGCAGTACCCACAGGGAGCGTCTCTACGAGCAGTACTTC.

The rearrangement links TRBV4-1 to TRBJ2-3; D call uncertain. Germline V gives CDR1 MGHRA, CDR2 YSYEKL. This CDR3 is built from 15 residues. V was clipped by 3 bases and J by 0 bases, with 10 bases between them. The CDR3 loop is CASSQVFASTDTQYF. The CDR3 region has the DNA TGCGCCAGCAGCCAGGTTTTCGCTAGCACAGATACGCAGTATTTT.

The chain joins TRBV7-9 to TRBJ1-4; perhaps TRBD1 as D (5 bases). The CDR3 is 16 residues long. Trimming took off 2 bases at V and 10 bases at J, with 20 bases between the two ends. Germline assignment: CDR1 SEHNR and CDR2 FQNEAQ (reference sequence). CDR3 nucleotide sequence: TGTGCCAGCAGCTTATACCCGGGGCGTCAGGTTGGAAAACTGTTTTTT. Protein sequence: CASSLYPGRQVGKLFF.

The chain carries TRBV5-4 and TRBJ1-5; perhaps TRBD1 as D (6 bases). The germline V gene has CDR1 SGHNT and CDR2 YYREEE (reference sequence). Trimming left V 4 bases short and J 5 bases short, with 16 bases between. CDR3 length: 15 residues. The CDR3 reads CASSQEGGGDQPQHF. For the CDR3, the DNA is TGTGCCAGCAGCCAAGAAGGGGGAGGAGATCAGCCCCAGCATTTT. The whole variable domain, remainder taken from reference TRBV5-4 and TRBJ1-5, is ETGVTQSPTHLIKTRGQQVTLRCSSQSGHNTVSWYQQALGQGPQFIFQYYREEENGRGNFPPRFSGLQFPNYSSELNVNALELDDSALYLCASSQEGGGDQPQHFGDGTRLSIL.

The chain employs TRBV6-5 and TRBJ2-7, with 7 bases fitting TRBD1. Per germline, CDR1 MNHEY and CDR2 SVGAGI. With 5 bases clipped from V and 6 bases from J, the junction kept 13 bases outside the gene matches. The CDR3 totals 15 residues. CDR3 protein: CASSHDREFGVEQYF. The CDR3 DNA reads TGTGCCAGCAGTCATGACAGGGAATTTGGGGTCGAGCAGTACTTC.